Described below is a single T cell receptor beta chain sequence and its context. The target antigen is unknown. MiXCR was run by TCRdb on the 5' RACE reads, yielding one entry per CDR3 protein. The profile shows about 350,000 distinct CDR3 sequences, around 13% of them singletons. The data were obtained in a study of T-cell memory formation after mild COVID-19. The study's findings and limits: The appearance of some responding clones in pre-infection memory suggested that cross-reactive memory joined.

The CDR3 totals 16 residues. The V gene lost 3 bases and the J gene lost 7 bases, with 19 bases spanning the gap. CDR1 is SEHNR, CDR2 FQNEAQ, per germline (reference sequence). The specimen sequenced was PBMCs or a T cell subset sorted from them (not recorded which). This clonotype originated in a man between 18 and 29 years old who had mild COVID-19 (a few samples of this study predate the infection). Cell type and time point are not known. The V call is TRBV7-9, the J call TRBJ2-4; tentative D call: TRBD2 (7 bases). This CDR3 reads CASSLGYGGLRNIQYF. The CDR3 coding sequence is TGTGCCAGCAGCTTGGGCTACGGGGGGCTTAGGAACATTCAGTACTTC.